The clone carrying this T cell receptor (beta chain) was picked up a small number of times. What it recognizes is unknown. TCRdb re-called the 5' RACE reads through MiXCR, storing one row per CDR3 protein. The table shows under 350,000 distinct CDR3 sequences, with over 4% occurring only once. The data were obtained in a study of T cells after yellow fever vaccination. Study as a whole: Researchers used SMART-Seq v4 Ultra Low Input to prepare fractions that had low cell numbers. Findings of the study overall: Highly abundant clonotypes carried over from the bulk population could end up in FACS-sorted repertoires as contaminants.

Germline V gene sequence: CDR1 MNHEY, CDR2 SVGAGI. Trimming pared 0 bases from V and 11 bases from J, leaving 13 bases between. This CDR3 has 13 residues. The source material was PBMCs, sampled 5 days after the yellow fever booster vaccination. The chain has TRBV6-5 and TRBJ2-5; D call uncertain. The receptor was derived from a man between 18 and 35 years old who received the YFV17D yellow fever vaccine. The CDR3 nucleotides are TGTGCCAGCAGTTACTCGACACGGGCGGTGCAGTACTTC. Amino acids: CASSYSTRAVQYF.